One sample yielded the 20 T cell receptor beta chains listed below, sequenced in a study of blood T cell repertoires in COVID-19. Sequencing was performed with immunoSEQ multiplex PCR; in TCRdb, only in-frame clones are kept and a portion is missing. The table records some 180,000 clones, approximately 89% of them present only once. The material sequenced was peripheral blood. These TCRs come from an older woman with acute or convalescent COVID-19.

The CDR3 sequence is CASSLAGTGGYEQYF. The CDR3 DNA sequence: TGTGCCAGCAGCTTAGCTGGGACAGGGGGCTACGAGCAGTACTTC. This chain links TRBV11-3 with TRBJ2-7; 11 bases are a match to TRBD1. V trimming: 1 base; J trimming: 3 bases; junction bases outside the gene matches: 2. The CDR3 runs 15 residues. Germline CDR1 SGHNT, CDR2 YENEEA.

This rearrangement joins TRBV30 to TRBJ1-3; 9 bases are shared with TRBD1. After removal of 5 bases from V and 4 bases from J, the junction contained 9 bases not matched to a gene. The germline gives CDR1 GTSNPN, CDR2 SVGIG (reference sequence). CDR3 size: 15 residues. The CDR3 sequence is CAWEGLGQGGNTIYF. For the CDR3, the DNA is TGTGCCTGGGAGGGCCTAGGACAGGGGGGAAACACCATATATTTT.

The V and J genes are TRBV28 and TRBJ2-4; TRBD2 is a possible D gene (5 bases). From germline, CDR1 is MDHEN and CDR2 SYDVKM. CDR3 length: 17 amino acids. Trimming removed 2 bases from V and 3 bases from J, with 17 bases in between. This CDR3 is CASSLRQWGRGKNIQYF. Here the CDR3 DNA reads TGTGCCAGCAGTTTAAGGCAGTGGGGTCGGGGCAAAAACATTCAGTACTTC.

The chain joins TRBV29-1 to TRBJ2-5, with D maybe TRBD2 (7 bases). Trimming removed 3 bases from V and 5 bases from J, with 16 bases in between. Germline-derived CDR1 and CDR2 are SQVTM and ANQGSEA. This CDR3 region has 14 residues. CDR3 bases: TGCAGCGTTGATCGAGCGGGCGGGGGCGAGACCCAGTACTTC. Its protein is CSVDRAGGGETQYF.

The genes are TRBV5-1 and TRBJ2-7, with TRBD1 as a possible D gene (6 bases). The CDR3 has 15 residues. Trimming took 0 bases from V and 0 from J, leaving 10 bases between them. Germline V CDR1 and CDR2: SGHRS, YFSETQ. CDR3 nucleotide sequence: TGCGCCAGCAGCTTGGTGGCGGACAGCTCCTACGAGCAGTACTTC. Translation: CASSLVADSSYEQYF.

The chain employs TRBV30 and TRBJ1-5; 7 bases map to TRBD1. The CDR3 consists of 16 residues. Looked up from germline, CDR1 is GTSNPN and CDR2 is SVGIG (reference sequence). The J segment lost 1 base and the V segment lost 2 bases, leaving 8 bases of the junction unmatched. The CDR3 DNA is TGTGCCTGGAGTATACCGGGACAGCTAAGCAATCAGCCCCAGCATTTT. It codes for CAWSIPGQLSNQPQHF.

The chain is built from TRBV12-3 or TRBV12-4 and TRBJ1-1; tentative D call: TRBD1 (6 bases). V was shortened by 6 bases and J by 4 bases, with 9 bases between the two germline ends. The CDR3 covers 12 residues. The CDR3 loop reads CASREGGTEAFF. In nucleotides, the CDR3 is TGTGCCAGCAGAGAAGGGGGCACTGAAGCTTTCTTT.

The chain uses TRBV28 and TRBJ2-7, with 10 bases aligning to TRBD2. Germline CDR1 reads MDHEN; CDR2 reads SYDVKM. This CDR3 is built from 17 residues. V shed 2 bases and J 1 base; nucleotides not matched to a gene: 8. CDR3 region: CASSLRGGLAVSYEQYF. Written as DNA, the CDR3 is TGTGCCAGCAGTTTAAGGGGTGGACTAGCGGTATCCTACGAGCAGTACTTC.

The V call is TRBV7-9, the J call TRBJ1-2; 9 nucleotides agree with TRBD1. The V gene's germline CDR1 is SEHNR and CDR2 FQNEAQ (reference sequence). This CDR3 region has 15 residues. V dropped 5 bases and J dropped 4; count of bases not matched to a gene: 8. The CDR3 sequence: CASSPSGTGIYGYTF. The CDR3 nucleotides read TGTGCCAGCAGCCCGAGCGGGACAGGGATCTATGGCTACACCTTC.

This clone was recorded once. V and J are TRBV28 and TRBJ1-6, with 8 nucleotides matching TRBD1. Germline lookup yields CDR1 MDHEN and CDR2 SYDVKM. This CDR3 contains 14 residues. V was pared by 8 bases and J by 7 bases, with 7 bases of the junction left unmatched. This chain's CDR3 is CASFDRGGNSPLHF. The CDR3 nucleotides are TGTGCCAGCTTTGACAGGGGCGGCAATTCACCCCTCCACTTT.

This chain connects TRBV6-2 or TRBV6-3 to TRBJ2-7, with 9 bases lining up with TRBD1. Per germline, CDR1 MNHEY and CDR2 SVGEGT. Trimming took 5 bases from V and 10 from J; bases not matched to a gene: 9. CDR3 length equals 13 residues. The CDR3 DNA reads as TGTGCCAGCAGTCTGGGACAGGGTCTAATCCAGTACGTC. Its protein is CASSLGQGLIQYV.

The CDR3 sequence: CASSPSPQGRVTGELFF. DNA of the CDR3: TGTGCCAGCAGTCCCAGTCCTCAGGGGAGAGTAACCGGGGAGCTGTTTTTT. The chain is built from TRBV7-3 and TRBJ2-2; D is perhaps TRBD1 (6 bases). Germline V gene sequence: CDR1 SGHTA, CDR2 FQGTGA. V was pared by 6 bases and J by 5 bases, with 22 bases between. This CDR3 has 17 residues.

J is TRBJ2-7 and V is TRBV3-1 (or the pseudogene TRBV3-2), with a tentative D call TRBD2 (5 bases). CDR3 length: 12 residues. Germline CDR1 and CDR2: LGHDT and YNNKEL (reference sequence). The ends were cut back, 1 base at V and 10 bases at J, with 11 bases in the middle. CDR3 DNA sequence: TGTGCCAGCAGCCAAGTGGAGGCCCGACAGTACTTC. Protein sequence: CASSQVEARQYF.

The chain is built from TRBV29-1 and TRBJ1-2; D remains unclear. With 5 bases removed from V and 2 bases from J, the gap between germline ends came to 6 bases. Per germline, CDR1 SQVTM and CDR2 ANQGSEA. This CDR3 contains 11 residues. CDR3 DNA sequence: TGCAGCGTTCGAGGAAACTATGGCTACACCTTC. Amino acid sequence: CSVRGNYGYTF.

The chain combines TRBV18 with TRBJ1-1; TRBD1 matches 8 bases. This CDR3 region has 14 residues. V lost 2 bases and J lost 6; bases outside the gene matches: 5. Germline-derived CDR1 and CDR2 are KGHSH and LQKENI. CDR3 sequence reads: CASSPGQGSPEAFF. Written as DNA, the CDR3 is TGTGCCAGCTCACCAGGACAGGGATCGCCTGAAGCTTTCTTT.

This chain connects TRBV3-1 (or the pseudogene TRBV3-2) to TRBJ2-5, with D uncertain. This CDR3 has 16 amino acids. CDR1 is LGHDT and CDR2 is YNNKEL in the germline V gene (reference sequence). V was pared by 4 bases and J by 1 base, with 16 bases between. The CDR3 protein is CASSPLPAPRQETQYF. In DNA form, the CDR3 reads TGTGCCAGCAGCCCACTACCGGCTCCCCGCCAAGAGACCCAGTACTTC.

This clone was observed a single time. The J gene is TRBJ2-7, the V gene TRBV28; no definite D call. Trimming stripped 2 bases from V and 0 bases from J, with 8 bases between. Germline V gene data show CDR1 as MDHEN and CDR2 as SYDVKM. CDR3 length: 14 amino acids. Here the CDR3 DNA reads TGTGCCAGCAGTTTAACTCTGAGCTCCTACGAGCAGTACGTC. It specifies CASSLTLSSYEQYV.

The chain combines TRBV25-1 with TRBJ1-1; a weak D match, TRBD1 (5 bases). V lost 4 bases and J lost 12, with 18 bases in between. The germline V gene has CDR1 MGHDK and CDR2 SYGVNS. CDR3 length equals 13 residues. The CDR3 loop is CASSGPWGSEPFF. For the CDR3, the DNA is TGTGCCAGCAGTGGTCCCTGGGGCAGCGAACCTTTCTTT.

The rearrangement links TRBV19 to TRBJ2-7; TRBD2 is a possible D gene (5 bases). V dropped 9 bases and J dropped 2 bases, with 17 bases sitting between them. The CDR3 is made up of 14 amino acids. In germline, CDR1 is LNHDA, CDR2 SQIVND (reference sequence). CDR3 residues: CASYLPGSTYEQYV. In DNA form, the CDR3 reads TGTGCCAGCTACTTACCGGGATCGACCTACGAGCAGTACGTC.

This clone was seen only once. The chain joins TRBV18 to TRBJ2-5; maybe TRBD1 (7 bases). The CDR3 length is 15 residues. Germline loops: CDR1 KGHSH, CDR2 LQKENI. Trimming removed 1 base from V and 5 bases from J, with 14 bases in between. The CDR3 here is CASSPLSGGMETQYF. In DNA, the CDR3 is TGTGCCAGCTCACCACTGTCAGGGGGGATGGAGACCCAGTACTTC.